Reported below is one T cell receptor (beta chain). Investigators spread the genomic DNA of each subset evenly over several immunoSEQ plates. Clones were sequenced by immunoSEQ multiplex PCR, and TCRdb holds only the in-frame ones, with some missing. Of roughly 2,000,000 clones in the sample, about 95% are singletons; the top ten hold less than 1.5%. Selected positively for CCR7 and CD45RO-negative, naive CD8 cells excluded terminally differentiated effector memory CD45RA+ cells. All of the donors resided in Nashville, Tennessee, and each was a Caucasian adult. Looked up from germline, CDR1 is LNHNV and CDR2 is YYDKDF (reference sequence). The CDR3 covers 12 residues. The germline V and J ends were trimmed by 5 bases and 2 bases, with 6 bases remaining between them. This entry comes from a study of shared clonotypes between healthy human individuals. Overall study: There were three CD4 naive, three CD4 memory, two CD8 naive and one CD8 memory plates per donor.

The TCR sequence derives from a man aged 18 to 30 in good health. The sequenced material came from naive CD8+ T cells sorted from blood. The chain recombines TRBV15 with TRBJ1-2; D not resolved. This chain's CDR3 is CATSEENYGYTF. The CDR3 region has the DNA TGTGCCACCAGCGAGGAAAACTATGGCTACACCTTC.